The subject of this entry is one T cell receptor beta chain. Its antigen is not known. Full-length variable regions came from constant-region reverse primers plus semi-nested Nested Universal Primer A PCR. TCRdb redid the calling of the 5' RACE reads with MiXCR, one entry per CDR3 protein. The sample has roughly 58,000 distinct CDR3 sequences, around 20% seen once; the top ten hold 3.2%. Study conclusions and caveats: The larger cohort examined one V-J beta rearrangement, not whole repertoires. In terms of TCR gene usage, tumor memory CD4+ T cells clustered together with blood and lymph node memory CD4+ cells, as well as with lymph node naive CD4+ cells. Tumor Treg TCRs overlapped most with tumor naive CD4+ cells.

Tregs were sorted as CD4+CD25+CD127-/low cells. The CDR3 runs to 16 residues. Germline trimming cut 5 bases from V and 2 bases from J; bases unmatched to any gene: 7. Looked up from germline, CDR1 is MGHRA and CDR2 is YSYEKL. Sequences were obtained from tumor-infiltrating Tregs sorted from the breast tumor. The source is a female donor with breast cancer. V is TRBV4-1 and J is TRBJ1-3; 9 bases line up with TRBD1. CDR3 in amino acids: CASSAPGTGTGNTIYF. CDR3 nucleotide sequence: TGCGCCAGCAGCGCGCCCGGGACAGGGACTGGAAACACCATATATTTT.